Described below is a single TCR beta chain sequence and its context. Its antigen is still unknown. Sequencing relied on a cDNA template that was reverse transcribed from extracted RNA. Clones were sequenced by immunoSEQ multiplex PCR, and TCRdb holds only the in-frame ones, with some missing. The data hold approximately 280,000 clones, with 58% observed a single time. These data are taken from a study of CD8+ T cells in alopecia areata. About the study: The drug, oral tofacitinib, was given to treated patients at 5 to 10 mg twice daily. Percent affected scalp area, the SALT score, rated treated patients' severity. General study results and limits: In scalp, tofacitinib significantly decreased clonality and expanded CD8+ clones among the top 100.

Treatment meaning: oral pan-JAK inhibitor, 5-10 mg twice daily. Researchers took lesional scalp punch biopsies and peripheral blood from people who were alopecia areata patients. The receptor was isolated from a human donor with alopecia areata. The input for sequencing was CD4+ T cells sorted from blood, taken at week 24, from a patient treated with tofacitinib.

The CDR3 DNA sequence: TGCAGCGTTGGACGGACAGGGATAGTGTACGAGCAGTACTTC. Its translation: CSVGRTGIVYEQYF. The genes are TRBV29-1 and TRBJ2-7, with 8 bases matching TRBD1. With 4 bases clipped from V and 4 bases from J, the junction kept 9 bases outside the gene matches. The CDR3 is 14 residues long. The germline V gene has CDR1 SQVTM and CDR2 ANQGSEA.